Below, 10 T cell receptor beta chains from the same sample are listed, as sequenced in a study of beta chain features in type 1 diabetes. TCRB transcripts that were expressed got sequenced, as all of the isolated RNA had been reverse transcribed. This table comes from immunoSEQ multiplex PCR, and its TCRdb copy is limited to in-frame clones, with some not included. Of about 340,000 clones in the sample, about a tenth were seen once. Their target antigens are unknown. Study-wide results and caveats: All four CD4+ subsets of Type 1 diabetes patients contained TCRB CDR3s that were moderately but significantly shorter.

Sequencing was performed on central memory CD4+ T cells from blood. These receptors were obtained from a man aged 25 to 40 with type 1 diabetes.

CDR3 in DNA: TGTGCCAGCAGCTTAGATGTCGGGATATCTAGCACAGATACGCAGTATTTT. Its protein is CASSLDVGISSTDTQYF. This chain joins TRBV11-2 and TRBJ2-3, with D perhaps TRBD2 (5 bases). V lost 0 bases, J lost 0 bases, and 13 bases lay in between. Germline loops: CDR1 SGHAT, CDR2 FQNNGV. The CDR3 contains 17 residues.

This chain connects TRBV6-1 to TRBJ1-5, with 8 bases matching TRBD1. Germline V gives CDR1 MNHNS, CDR2 SASEGT. CDR3 length: 13 residues. The V and J ends lost 7 bases and 11 bases, in that order; junction bases with no gene match: 10. The CDR3 loop reads CASNKDRERAQHF. In nucleotides, the CDR3 is TGTGCCAGCAACAAGGACAGGGAGAGAGCCCAGCATTTT.

The chain is built from TRBV18 and TRBJ2-6; D could derive from TRBD1 or TRBD2 (6 bases each). The CDR3 extends over 17 amino acids. With 3 bases removed from V and 1 base from J, the gap between germline ends came to 13 bases. Germline-derived CDR1 and CDR2 are KGHSH and LQKENI. CDR3 DNA: TGTGCCAGCTCACCCTCGGGGGCCCGATCTGGGGCCAACGTCCTGACTTTC. It specifies CASSPSGARSGANVLTF.

This clone has a handful of counts. The chain carries TRBV10-2 and TRBJ2-4; 10 nucleotides line up with TRBD2. The germline V gene has CDR1 WSHSY and CDR2 SAAADI. This CDR3 comprises 15 residues. The trim removed 8 bases at V and 2 bases at J, leaving 6 bases unmatched. This CDR3 reads CASSSGGATKNIQYF. The CDR3 DNA reads TGCGCCAGCTCTAGCGGGGGCGCGACCAAAAACATTCAGTACTTC.

In regard to this clone: At one end the junction does not follow the germline gene, possibly because of a read error. The gene calls are TRBV6-7 and TRBJ1-2; 9 positions agree with TRBD1. TRBV6-7 falls under the ORF class, with uncertain function. The CDR3 runs 14 residues. Here the CDR3 DNA reads TGTGCCAGCAGTCCACCGGACAGGGGATATGGTTACACCTTC. Amino acid sequence: CASSPPDRGYGYTF.

Turning to this clone: Distinct nucleotide sequences in the sample also encode this CDR3. CDR3 residues: CASSPSGQQETQYF. The CDR3 DNA reads TGTGCCAGCAGTCCATCTGGACAGCAAGAGACCCAGTACTTC. The chain couples TRBV28 to TRBJ2-5, with D possibly being TRBD1 (6 bases). Germline V gene lookup returns CDR1 MDHEN and CDR2 SYDVKM. Trimming took 5 bases from V and 2 from J, leaving 12 bases between them. The CDR3 is 14 amino acids.

This chain links TRBV30 with TRBJ1-1; a weak D match, TRBD1 (5 bases). Trimming shortened V by 4 bases and J by 5 bases, and 14 bases separated the two germline ends. This CDR3 region has 13 residues. CDR1 and CDR2 from the germline V gene are GTSNPN and SVGIG (reference sequence). CDR3 bases: TGTGCCTGGACAACCGGGGCCGGAACTGAAGCTTTCTTT. This translates into CAWTTGAGTEAFF.

With respect to this clone: A read error is the likely source, as a far larger clone sits one nucleotide away. The sample holds other DNA sequences that translate to the same CDR3. The rearrangement joins TRBV23-1 to TRBJ1-5; TRBD1 matches at 7 bases. TRBV23-1 is reported as an ORF; its role is uncertain. With 6 bases clipped from V and 5 bases from J, the junction kept 10 bases outside the gene matches. The CDR3 extends over 15 amino acids. The CDR3: CASSQDWTGDQPQHF. The CDR3 nucleotides are TGCGCCAGCAGCCAAGATTGGACAGGAGATCAGCCCCAGCATTTT.

There are a few counts of this clone. This rearrangement joins TRBV10-3 to TRBJ2-2; the D is unclear. Germline V gene sequence: CDR1 ENHRY, CDR2 SYGVKD. This CDR3 is built from 11 residues. Trimming shortened V by 4 bases and J by 8 bases, and 5 bases separated the two germline ends. The CDR3 is CAISASGELFF. CDR3 DNA: TGTGCCATCAGTGCTTCGGGGGAGCTGTTTTTT.

The chain joins TRBV5-6 to TRBJ2-7; D call uncertain. The ends were cut back, 2 bases at V and 2 bases at J, with 8 bases in the middle. Per germline, CDR1 SGHDT and CDR2 YYEEEE. The CDR3 is made up of 13 amino acids. In DNA, the CDR3 is TGTGCCAGCAGCTTAAGCCAGACCTACGAGCAGTACTTC. Translated, it gives CASSLSQTYEQYF.